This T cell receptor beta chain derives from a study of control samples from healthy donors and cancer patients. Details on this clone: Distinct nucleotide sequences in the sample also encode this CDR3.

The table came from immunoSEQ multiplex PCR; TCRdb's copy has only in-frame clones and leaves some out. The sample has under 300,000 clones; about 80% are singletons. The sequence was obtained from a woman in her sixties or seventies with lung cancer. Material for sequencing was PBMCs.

The CDR3 protein is CASSVGPNTEAFF. CDR3 coding DNA: TGTGCCAGCAGCGTGGGTCCGAACACTGAAGCTTTCTTT. The chain uses TRBV9 and TRBJ1-1; D is unclear. V was trimmed by 2 bases and J by 1 base, leaving 6 bases between them. Germline V gene data show CDR1 as SGDLS and CDR2 as YYNGEE. This CDR3 contains 13 residues.